This T cell receptor (beta chain) was profiled in a study of tumor-infiltrating lymphocytes in oesophageal squamous cell carcinoma. TCRdb fed the PCR reads into MiXCR, producing one record per CDR3 protein. The table records around 12,000 distinct CDR3 sequences, approximately 52% of them present only once. The count of this clonotype is one. Germline values: CDR1 SGHAT, CDR2 FQNNGV. The CDR3 has 15 residues. V was cut by 5 bases and J by 5 bases, with 18 bases left in between. The sequenced material came from esophageal tumor tissue. The TCR originated in a female donor with esophageal squamous cell carcinoma. V usage is TRBV11-2 and J usage is TRBJ1-1; weak D call: TRBD1 (5 bases). CDR3 DNA: TGTGCCAGCAGCCCCAGGACCAGACGGGGGACTGAAGCTTTCTTT. Residues: CASSPRTRRGTEAFF.